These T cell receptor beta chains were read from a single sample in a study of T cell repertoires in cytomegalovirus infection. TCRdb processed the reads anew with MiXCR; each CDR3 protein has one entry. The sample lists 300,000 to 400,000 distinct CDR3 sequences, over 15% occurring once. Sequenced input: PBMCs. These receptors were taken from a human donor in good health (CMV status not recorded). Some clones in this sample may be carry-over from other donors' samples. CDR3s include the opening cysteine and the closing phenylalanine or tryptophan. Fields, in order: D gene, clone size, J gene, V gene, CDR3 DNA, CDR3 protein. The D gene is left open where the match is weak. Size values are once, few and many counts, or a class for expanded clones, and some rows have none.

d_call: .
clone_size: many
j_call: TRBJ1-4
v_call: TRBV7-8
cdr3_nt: TGTGCCAGCAGCATACCGACAGCCTCAGGAACTAATGAAAAACTGTTTTTT
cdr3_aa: CASSIPTASGTNEKLFF

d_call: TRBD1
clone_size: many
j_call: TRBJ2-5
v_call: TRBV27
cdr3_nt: TGTGCCAGCAGTTTAGGCAGGGGGCAAGAGACCCAGTACTTC
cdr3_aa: CASSLGRGQETQYF

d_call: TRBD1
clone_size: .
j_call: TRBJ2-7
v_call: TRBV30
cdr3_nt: TGTGCCTGGTCGGACAGGGCCTACTACGAGCAGTACTTC
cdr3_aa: CAWSDRAYYEQYF

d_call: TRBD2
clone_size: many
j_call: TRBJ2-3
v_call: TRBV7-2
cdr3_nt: TGTGCCAGCAGCTTAGGTTTGGGGGGGGCAGATACGCAGTATTTT
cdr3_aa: CASSLGLGGADTQYF

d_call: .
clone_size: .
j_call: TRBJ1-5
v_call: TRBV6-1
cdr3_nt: TGTGCCAGCAGGCCTAGAGGAAGCAATCAGCCCCAGCATTTT
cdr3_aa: CASRPRGSNQPQHF

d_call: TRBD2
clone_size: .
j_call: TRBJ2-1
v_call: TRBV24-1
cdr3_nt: TGTGCCACCAGTGAAACTAGCGGGGCATCCTACAATGAGCAGTTCTTC
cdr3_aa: CATSETSGASYNEQFF

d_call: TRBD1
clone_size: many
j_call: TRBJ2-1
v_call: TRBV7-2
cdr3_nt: TGTGCCAGCAGCCCCGACAGGGGTTCCTACAATGAGCAGTTCTTC
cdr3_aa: CASSPDRGSYNEQFF

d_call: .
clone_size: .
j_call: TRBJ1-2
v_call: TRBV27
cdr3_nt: TGTGCCAGCAGCCCGGGAATGGGGGGCGACTATGGCTACACCTTC
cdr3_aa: CASSPGMGGDYGYTF

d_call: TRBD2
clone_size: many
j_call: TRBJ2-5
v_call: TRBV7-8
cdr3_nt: TGTGCCAGCAGCTTAGCTCGGGACTACCGGCGGGAGACCCAGTACTTC
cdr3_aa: CASSLARDYRRETQYF

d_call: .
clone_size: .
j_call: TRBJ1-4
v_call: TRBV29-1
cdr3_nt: TGCAGCGTGAACGGGGGCAGCTTATCTAATGAAAAACTGTTTTTT
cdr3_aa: CSVNGGSLSNEKLFF

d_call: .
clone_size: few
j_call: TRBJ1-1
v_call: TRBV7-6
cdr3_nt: TGTGCCAGCAGCGGGGGCGGGGTAAGGACTGAAGCTTTCTTT
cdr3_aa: CASSGGGVRTEAFF

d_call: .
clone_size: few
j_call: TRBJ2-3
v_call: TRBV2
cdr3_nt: TGTGCCAGCGGGACGGGGAGAATAGATACGCAGTATTTT
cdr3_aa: CASGTGRIDTQYF

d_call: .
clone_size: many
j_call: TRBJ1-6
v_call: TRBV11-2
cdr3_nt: TGTGCCAGCACCGTAGGGGGGCGCACACCCCTCCACTTT
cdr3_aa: CASTVGGRTPLHF

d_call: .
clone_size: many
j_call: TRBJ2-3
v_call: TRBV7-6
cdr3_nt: TGTGCCAGCAGCTCGGGACACCGCACAGATACGCAGTATTTT
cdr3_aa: CASSSGHRTDTQYF

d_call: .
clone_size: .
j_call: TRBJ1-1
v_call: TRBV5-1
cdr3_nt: TGCGCCAGCAGCTTGATCGGGGTTAAGAAGATCGCTGAAGCTTTCTTT
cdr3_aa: CASSLIGVKKIAEAFF

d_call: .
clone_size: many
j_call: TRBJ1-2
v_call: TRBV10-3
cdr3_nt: TGTGCCATCAGTGAAGGGACAACCTCTAGCTATGGCTACACCTTC
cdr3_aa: CAISEGTTSSYGYTF

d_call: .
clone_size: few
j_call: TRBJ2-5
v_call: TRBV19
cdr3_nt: TGTGCCAGTAGTATGACAGCGGAACGCCAAGAGACCCAGTACTTC
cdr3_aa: CASSMTAERQETQYF

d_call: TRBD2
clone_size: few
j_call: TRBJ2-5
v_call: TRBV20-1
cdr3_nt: TGCAGTGCCAGCAATCCTAGCGGGACCCAAGAGACCCAGTACTTC
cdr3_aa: CSASNPSGTQETQYF

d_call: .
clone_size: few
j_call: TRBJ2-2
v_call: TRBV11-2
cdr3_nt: TGTGCCAGCAGCTTGCTCGGGGAGCTGTTTTTT
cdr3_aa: CASSLLGELFF

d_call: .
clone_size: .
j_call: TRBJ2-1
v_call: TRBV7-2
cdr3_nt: TGTGCCAGCAGCTTTGATCCTCCCACCATCATTTACTACAATGAGCAGTTCTTC
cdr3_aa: CASSFDPPTIIYYNEQFF

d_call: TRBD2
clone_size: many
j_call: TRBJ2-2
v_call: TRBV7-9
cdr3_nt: TGTGCCAGCAGCTCCCCGCTAGCGGGAGGTCCCGGAGAGCTGTTTTTT
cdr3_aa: CASSSPLAGGPGELFF

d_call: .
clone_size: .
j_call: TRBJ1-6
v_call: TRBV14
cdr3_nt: TGTGCCAGCAGCCCAAATAATTGGACAGAAAGAAATTCACCCCTCCACTTT
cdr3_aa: CASSPNNWTERNSPLHF

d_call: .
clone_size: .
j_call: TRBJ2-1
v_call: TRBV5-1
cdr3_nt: TGCGCCAGCACCCTCGGGGCAAACTCCTACAATGAGCAGTTCTTC
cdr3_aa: CASTLGANSYNEQFF

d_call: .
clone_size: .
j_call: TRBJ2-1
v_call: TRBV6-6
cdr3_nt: TGTGCCAGCAGTTACTACGGGGTTCAGTTCTTC
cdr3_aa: CASSYYGVQFF

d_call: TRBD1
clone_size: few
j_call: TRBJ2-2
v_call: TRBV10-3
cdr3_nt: TGTGCCATCAGGATTTCGGGACAGGGGGACACCGGGGAGCTGTTTTTT
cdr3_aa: CAIRISGQGDTGELFF

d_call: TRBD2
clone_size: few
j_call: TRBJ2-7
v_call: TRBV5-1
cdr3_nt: TGCGCCAGCAGACGGACTAGCGGTACCTACGAGCAGTACTTC
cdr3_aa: CASRRTSGTYEQYF

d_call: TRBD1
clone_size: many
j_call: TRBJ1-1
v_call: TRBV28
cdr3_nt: TGTGCCAGCAGTTACAACCCACAGGGGGCCACTGAAGCTTTCTTT
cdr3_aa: CASSYNPQGATEAFF

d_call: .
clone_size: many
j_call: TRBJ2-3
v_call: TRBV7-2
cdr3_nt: TGTGCCAGCAGCAGGGCCGGGTTGGGCACAGATACGCAGTATTTT
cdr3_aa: CASSRAGLGTDTQYF

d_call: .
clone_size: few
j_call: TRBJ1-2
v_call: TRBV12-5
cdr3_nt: TGTGCTAGTGGTTTGGTAGTGGGGATCTTAATCTATGGCTACACCTTC
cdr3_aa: CASGLVVGILIYGYTF

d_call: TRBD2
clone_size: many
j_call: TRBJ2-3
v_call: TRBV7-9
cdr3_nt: TGTGCCAGCAGCCTCCTAGCGGGGGGCGCAGATACGCAGTATTTT
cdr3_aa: CASSLLAGGADTQYF

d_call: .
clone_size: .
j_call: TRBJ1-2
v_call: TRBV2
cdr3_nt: TGTGCCAGCAGTGAAGTTGGGTTGGGGGGCTACACCTTC
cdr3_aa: CASSEVGLGGYTF

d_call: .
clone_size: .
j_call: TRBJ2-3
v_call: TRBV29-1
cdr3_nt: TGCAGCGCGAGGAAGGATACGCAGTATTTT
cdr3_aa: CSARKDTQYF

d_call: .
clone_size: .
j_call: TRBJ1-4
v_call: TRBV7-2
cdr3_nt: TGTGCCAGCAGCTTCACAGGTTCCAGGAATGAAAAACTGTTTTTT
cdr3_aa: CASSFTGSRNEKLFF

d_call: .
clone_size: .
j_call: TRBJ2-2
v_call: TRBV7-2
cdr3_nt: TGTGCCAGCAGCTTCGGGGGAGAGACCGGGGAGCTGTTTTTT
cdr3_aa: CASSFGGETGELFF

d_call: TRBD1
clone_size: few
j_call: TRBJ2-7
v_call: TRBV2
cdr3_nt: TGTGCCAGCAGTGGGACAGGGTTCCTACTAGGGACCCTGGGAGAGCAGTACTTC
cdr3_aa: CASSGTGFLLGTLGEQYF

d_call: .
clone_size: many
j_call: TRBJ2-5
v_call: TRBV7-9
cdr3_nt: TGTGCCAGCAGCACCCTAGGTGCAGAGACCCAGTACTTC
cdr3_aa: CASSTLGAETQYF

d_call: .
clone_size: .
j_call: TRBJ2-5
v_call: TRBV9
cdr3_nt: TGTGCCAGCAGCGTAGGGGCCGAGCCTTGGGAGACCCAGTACTTC
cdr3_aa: CASSVGAEPWETQYF

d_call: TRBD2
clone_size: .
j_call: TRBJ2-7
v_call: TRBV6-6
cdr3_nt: TGTGCCAGCAGTTACTCGGCGGGAGCGAGGGAGCAGTACTTC
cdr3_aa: CASSYSAGAREQYF

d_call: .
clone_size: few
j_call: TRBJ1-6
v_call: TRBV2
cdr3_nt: TGTGCCAGCAGTCGAAGACAGTTCCTAGATTCACCCCTCCACTTT
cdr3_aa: CASSRRQFLDSPLHF

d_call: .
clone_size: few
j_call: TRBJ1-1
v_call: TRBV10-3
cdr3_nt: TGTGCCATCGCGTCAGGGGACAAAGCTTTCTTT
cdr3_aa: CAIASGDKAFF

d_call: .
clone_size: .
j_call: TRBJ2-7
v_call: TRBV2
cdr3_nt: TGTGCCAGCAGTGAAACTCGTTTTGAGCAGTACTTC
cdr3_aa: CASSETRFEQYF